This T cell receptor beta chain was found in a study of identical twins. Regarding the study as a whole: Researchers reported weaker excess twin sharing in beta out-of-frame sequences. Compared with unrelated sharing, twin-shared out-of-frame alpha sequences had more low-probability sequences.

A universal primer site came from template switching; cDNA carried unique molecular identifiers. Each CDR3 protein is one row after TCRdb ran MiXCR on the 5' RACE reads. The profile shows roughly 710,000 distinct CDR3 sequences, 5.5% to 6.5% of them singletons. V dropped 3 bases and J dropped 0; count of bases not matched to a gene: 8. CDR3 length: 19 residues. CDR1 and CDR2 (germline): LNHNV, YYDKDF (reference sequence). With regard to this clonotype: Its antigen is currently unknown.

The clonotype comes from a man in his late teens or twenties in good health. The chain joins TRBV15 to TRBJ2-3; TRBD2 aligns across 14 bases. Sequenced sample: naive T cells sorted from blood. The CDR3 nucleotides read TGTGCCACCAGCAGCCCGGGGACTAGCGGGAGCCTTAGCACAGATACGCAGTATTTT. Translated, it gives CATSSPGTSGSLSTDTQYF.